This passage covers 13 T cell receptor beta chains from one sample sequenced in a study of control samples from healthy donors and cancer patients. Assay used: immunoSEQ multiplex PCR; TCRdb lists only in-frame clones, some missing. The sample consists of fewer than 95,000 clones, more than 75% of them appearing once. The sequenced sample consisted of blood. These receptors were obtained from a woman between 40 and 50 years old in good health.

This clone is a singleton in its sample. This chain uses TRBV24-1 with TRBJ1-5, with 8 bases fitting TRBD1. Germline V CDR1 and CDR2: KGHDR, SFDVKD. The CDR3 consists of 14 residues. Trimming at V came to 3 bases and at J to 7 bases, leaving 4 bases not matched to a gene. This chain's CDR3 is CATSDRDRTQPQHF. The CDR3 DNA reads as TGTGCCACCAGTGATCGGGACAGGACCCAGCCCCAGCATTTT.

This chain's CDR3 is CATSGLYASSTEAFF. The CDR3, as DNA: TGTGCCACCAGCGGACTTTACGCGTCTAGCACTGAAGCTTTCTTT. The chain couples TRBV15 to TRBJ1-1, with D unclear. The CDR3 loop spans 15 amino acids. Germline CDR1 is LNHNV and CDR2 is YYDKDF (reference sequence). V lost 5 bases and J 4 bases, leaving 17 bases between the germline ends.

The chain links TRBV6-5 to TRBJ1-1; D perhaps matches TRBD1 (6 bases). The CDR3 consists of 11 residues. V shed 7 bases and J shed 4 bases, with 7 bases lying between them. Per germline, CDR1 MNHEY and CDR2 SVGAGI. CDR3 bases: TGTGCCAGCACCAGGGGCACTGAAGCTTTCTTT. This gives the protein CASTRGTEAFF.

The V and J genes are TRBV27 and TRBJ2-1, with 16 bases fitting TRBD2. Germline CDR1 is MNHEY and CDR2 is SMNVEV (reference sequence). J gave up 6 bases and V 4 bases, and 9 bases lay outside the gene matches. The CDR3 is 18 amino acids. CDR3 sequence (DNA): TGTGCCAGCAGTTCTCTCGGGACTAGCGGGGGGGCCGGCAATGAGCAGTTCTTC. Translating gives CASSSLGTSGGAGNEQFF.

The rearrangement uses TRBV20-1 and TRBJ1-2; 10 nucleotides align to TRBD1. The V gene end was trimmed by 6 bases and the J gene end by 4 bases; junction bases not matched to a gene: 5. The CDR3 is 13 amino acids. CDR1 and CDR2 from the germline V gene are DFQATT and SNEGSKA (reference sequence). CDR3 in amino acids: CSASDRGPYGYTF. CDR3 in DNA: TGCAGTGCCAGTGACAGGGGGCCCTATGGCTACACCTTC.

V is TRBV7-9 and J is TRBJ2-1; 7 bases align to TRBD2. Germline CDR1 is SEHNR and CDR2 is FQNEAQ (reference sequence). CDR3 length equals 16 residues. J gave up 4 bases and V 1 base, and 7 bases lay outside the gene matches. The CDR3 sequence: CASSLGGGNTYNEQFF. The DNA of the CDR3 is TGTGCCAGCAGCTTAGGGGGAGGGAATACTTACAATGAGCAGTTCTTC.

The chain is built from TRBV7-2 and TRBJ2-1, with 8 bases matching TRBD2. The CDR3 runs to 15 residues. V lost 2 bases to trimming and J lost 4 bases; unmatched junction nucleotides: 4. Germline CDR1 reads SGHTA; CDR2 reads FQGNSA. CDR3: CASSLSSSGYNEQFF. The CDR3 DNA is TGTGCCAGCAGCTTAAGTTCTAGCGGGTACAATGAGCAGTTCTTC.

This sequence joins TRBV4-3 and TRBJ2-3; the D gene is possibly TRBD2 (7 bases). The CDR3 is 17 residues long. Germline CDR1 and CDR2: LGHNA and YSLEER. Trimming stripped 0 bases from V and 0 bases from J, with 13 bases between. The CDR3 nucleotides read TGCGCCAGCAGCCAAGAGAGGGGGGGGTCTAGCACAGATACGCAGTATTTT. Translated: CASSQERGGSSTDTQYF.

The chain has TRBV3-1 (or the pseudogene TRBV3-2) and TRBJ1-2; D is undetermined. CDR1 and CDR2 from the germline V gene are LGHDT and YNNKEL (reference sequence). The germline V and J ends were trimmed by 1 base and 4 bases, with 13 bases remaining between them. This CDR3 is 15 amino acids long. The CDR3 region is CASSQGAAQPYGYTF. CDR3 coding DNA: TGTGCCAGCAGCCAAGGGGCAGCCCAGCCCTATGGCTACACCTTC.

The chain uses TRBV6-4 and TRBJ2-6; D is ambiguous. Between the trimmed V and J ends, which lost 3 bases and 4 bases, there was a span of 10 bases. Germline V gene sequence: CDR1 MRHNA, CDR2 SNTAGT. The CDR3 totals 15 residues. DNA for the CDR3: TGTGCCAGCAGTGATGGGCAGTCCGGGGCCAACGTCCTGACTTTC. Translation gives CASSDGQSGANVLTF.

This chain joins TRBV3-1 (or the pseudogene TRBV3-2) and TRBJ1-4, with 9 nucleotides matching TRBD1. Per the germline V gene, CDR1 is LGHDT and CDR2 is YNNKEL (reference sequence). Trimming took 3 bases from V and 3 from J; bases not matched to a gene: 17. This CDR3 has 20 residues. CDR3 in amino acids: CASSQGYHGTGLMANEKLFF. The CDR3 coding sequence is TGTGCCAGCAGCCAGGGCTACCACGGGACAGGGCTTATGGCTAATGAAAAACTGTTTTTT.

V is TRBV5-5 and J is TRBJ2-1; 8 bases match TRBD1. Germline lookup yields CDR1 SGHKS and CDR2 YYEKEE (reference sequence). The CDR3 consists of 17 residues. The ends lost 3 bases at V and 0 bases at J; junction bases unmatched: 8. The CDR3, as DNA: TGTGCCAGCAGCTACCGGACAGGGCTTAGCTCCTACAATGAGCAGTTCTTC. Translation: CASSYRTGLSSYNEQFF.

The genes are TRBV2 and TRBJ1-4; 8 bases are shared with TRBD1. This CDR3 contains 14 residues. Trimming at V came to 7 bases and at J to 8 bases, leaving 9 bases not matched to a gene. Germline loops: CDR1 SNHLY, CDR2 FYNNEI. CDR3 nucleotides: TGTGCCAGCAACTTGGACAGGGAGGGCGAAAAACTGTTTTTT. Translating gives CASNLDREGEKLFF.